The rows below give T cell receptor beta chains drawn from one sample of a study of T cells in Graves' hyperthyroidism and ophthalmopathy. From the multiplex PCR reads, TCRdb called clonotypes with MiXCR, one entry per CDR3 protein. The data show around 600,000 distinct CDR3 sequences, with approximately 15% seen just once and over 6% held by the top ten. The sample consisted of blood. The receptors derive from a woman between 18 and 30 years old with Graves' ophthalmopathy. Each CDR3 is given with its conserved first and last residue. The D gene is left open where the match is weak. Part of the rows lack a size; the others show once, few, many or a class for expanded clones.

CDR3nt,CDR3aa,abundance,v_gene,d_gene,j_gene
TGCGCCAGCAGCCACAAACGGCTGGGCTCCTACGAGCAGTACTTC,CASSHKRLGSYEQYF,NA,TRBV4-1,NA,TRBJ2-7
TGCAGCGTTGCGGACAACCCCCTCTTGGGTGGGGCCAACGTCCTGACTTTC,CSVADNPLLGGANVLTF,many,TRBV29-1,NA,TRBJ2-6
TGTGCCAGCAGCGTAGGTCCGGGAATCGGAAACACCATATATTTT,CASSVGPGIGNTIYF,few,TRBV9,NA,TRBJ1-3
TGTGCCAGCAGTTTCAGAAGGTGGGGGGGGCCGGGAGGGAACACCGGGGAGCTGTTTTTT,CASSFRRWGGPGGNTGELFF,few,TRBV12-3/TRBV12-4,NA,TRBJ2-2
TGTGCCAGCAGCCAAGGGGGGGCACATAGCAATCAGCCCCAGCATTTT,CASSQGGAHSNQPQHF,many,TRBV28,NA,TRBJ1-5
TGTGCCAGTAGTCTTGCCCCGGGACTAGCGGGAGGAGATGAGCAGTTCTTC,CASSLAPGLAGGDEQFF,NA,TRBV19,TRBD2,TRBJ2-1
TGTGCCAGCAGCCCTCTCCGGGGAAGGGGAGGTGAGGGGCATGGCTACACCTTC,CASSPLRGRGGEGHGYTF,NA,TRBV7-9,NA,TRBJ1-2
TGTGCCAGCAGTTTTAAGGGTTCCTACGAGCAGTACTTC,CASSFKGSYEQYF,many,TRBV28,NA,TRBJ2-7
TGCAGTGCTAGAGATCATAGCGGGAGGGCCCTGGATGTGGATACGCAGTATTTT,CSARDHSGRALDVDTQYF,NA,TRBV20-1,TRBD2,TRBJ2-3
TGTGCCAGCAGCGCTAGCGGGTTGGAGACCCAGTACTTC,CASSASGLETQYF,few,TRBV6-1,TRBD2,TRBJ2-5